This T cell receptor (beta chain) was retrieved from a study of cytomegalovirus exposure and HLA in healthy donors (dated by TCRdb to 2016 to 2017). For the wider study: An earlier analysis of roughly 500 of the donors reported 250 to 300 Gb of sequence data and 117 million unique TCR beta sequences from 150 million to 200 million T cells. An early release covering approximately 600 HLA-typed donors comprised about 300 gigabases of sequencing data and around 86 million unique TCR sequences. Of the approximately 400 genotyped donors, roughly 85% fell in the genetic ancestry cluster associated with self-reported Caucasian donors. The aim of the study was to test whether cataloging public T cell receptors could identify signatures of past pathogen exposure. Using immunosequencing, the study profiled T cell repertoires from fewer than 700 subjects and related those repertoires to cytomegalovirus serostatus. In addition to the first cohort of several hundred subjects, a separate validation cohort of 130 or so different subjects was used. To predict cytomegalovirus infection status, the study brought together high-throughput TCR immunosequencing, statistical association of individual TCRs with disease status, and machine learning. A later analysis re-examined previously published TCR beta repertoires from just over 650 donors and added high-resolution HLA genotyping to investigate patterns of TCR occurrence. The later analysis used no new phenotypic data to find candidate immune exposures, relying instead on TCR beta sequences and their occurrence across donors. An earlier analysis of approximately 640 of the donors applied high-throughput TCR beta sequencing to assess whether each TCR beta V gene segment acted as functional or pseudogenic. Donor age, sex, ethnicity and CMV serostatus were compiled alongside the repertoire data. In a later genetic analysis, genome-wide SNP genotypes for about three fifths of the roughly 670 donors were used, and that subset was treated as a discovery cohort. All discovery cohort repertoires had been generated on a single sequencing platform. HLA typing covered class I and class II loci at four-digit resolution. Typing coverage varied by locus: about 629-630 donors for A, B, C, DRB1 and DQB1; under 550 for DQA1; about 590 for DPA1; approximately 450 for DPB1. A few DR-DQ haplotypes were treated as single units for association and clustering because of strong linkage in the cohort. Among over 350 genotyped donors of the cohort, an average of approximately 250,000 unique TCR beta nucleotide sequences were sequenced per donor, approximately 20% of them non-productive.

To prepare the library, the immunoSEQ multiplex PCR assay was applied. For the multiplex PCR, a mixture combining 60 forward primers for TCR Vbeta segments and 13 reverse primers for TCR Jbeta segments was used. The CDR3 region of rearranged TCR beta genes was amplified from genomic DNA with a multiplex PCR assay. The Illumina HiSeq System was used to sequence the amplified TCR beta libraries as 87-base-pair reads. Regarding the original processing steps: A later analysis counted about 80 million unique TCR beta chains across the 666 repertoires, and 10 million to 12 million of these chains were shared by at least two donors. Raw reads were error-corrected and collapsed into unique sequences by a nearest-neighbor algorithm in which closely related sequences were merged to remove PCR and sequencing errors. Alignment of CDR3 sequences to IMGT reference sequences was used to assign V, D and J gene segments. For a sequence to be retained, a match of at least six nucleotides to both a V gene segment and a J gene segment was required. A rearrangement counted as productive if the CDR3 had no stop codons and remained in frame with V and J, and every other rearrangement counted as non-productive. Following IMGT convention, CDR3 was defined as the stretch from the second conserved V-encoded cysteine to the conserved J-encoded phenylalanine. The earlier analysis of 587 of the donors excluded sequences that lacked an unambiguous match to a single V gene segment. An earlier analysis of fewer than 650 of the donors classified V segments as functional when productive rearrangements were above 56.7% and as segregating when the standard deviation between donors was above 5%. A statistical classification framework was developed to diagnose cytomegalovirus status using the catalog of TCR beta chain sequences. In a later analysis, TCR nucleotide sequences were compared against IMGT/GENE-DB human TR gene sequences so that V and J genes could be assigned. Using the TCRdist pipeline, a later analysis assigned CDR3 sequences along with most-parsimonious VDJ recombination scenarios. In a later analysis, each TCR beta chain was defined by its CDR3 amino acid sequence together with its V-gene family, and reads without a unique V-gene family were excluded. To address suspected cross-contamination and a sequencing artifact, a later analysis removed 592 highly shared, low-generation-probability nucleotide sequences. A later analysis calculated a clonal expansion index for each public chain from normalized within-repertoire ranks of inferred template counts. A later analysis computed generation probabilities with a VDJ recombination model fitted to out-of-frame rearrangements, and checked the results against IGoR. In a later analysis, TCR-TCR, TCR-HLA and TCR-CMV co-occurrence was scored with hypergeometric tests, and a repertoire-size bias correction was applied to TCR pairs. A later analysis estimated false discovery rates by permuting HLA or CMV assignments 20 times. In a later analysis, co-occurring TCRs were grouped using DBSCAN, and TCRdist sequence similarity was added for clustering within HLA-allele-positive subsets. Co-occurrence clustering excluded repertoires with fewer than 30,000 or more than 120,000 public chains, plus five with anomalous nucleotide sharing. The clones in this table, taken by TCRdb from immuneACCESS, are in-frame only. Not every clone is retained; where verified, under half of the shortfall comes from an unresolved V gene, and the cause of the rest is unknown. That table furnishes V, J and clone size, whereas the DNA furnished D and trimming. The sample yields roughly 200,000 clones; approximately 80% were counted once. The top ten constitute approximately 2% of the sample.

In total, roughly 710 healthy bone marrow donors made up the cohort. At the time of sampling, every cohort member was nominally healthy, though immune exposures that went unrecorded were likely present. The donor tested CMV seronegative, placing the donor among the 350 or so seronegative members of the cohort. A peripheral blood sample was provided by each donor, and peripheral blood mononuclear cells were used for TCR beta sequencing. Genomic DNA was extracted from the blood cell samples with the Qiagen DNeasy Blood Extraction Kit. Findings and caveats that apply to the study as a whole: In a later analysis, HLA-associated TCR beta chains showed more clonal expansion and lower generation probabilities than non-associated chains that were equally common. Broadly in line with IMGT annotations, most TCR beta V segments showed up in productive rearrangements about 90% or about 30% of the time in an earlier analysis of a few hundred of the donors. According to a later analysis, parvovirus B19, influenza, CMV and Epstein-Barr virus appeared linked to several top co-occurrence clusters. Across donors, most TCR sequences were observed very rarely, whereas some public TCRs were present in many individuals. Because some donors lacked HLA typing at each locus, the association tests relied only on the typed subset. Immune exposure information for the cohort was limited to CMV serostatus. Cytomegalovirus status was reported to be diagnosed by the classifier with high specificity and sensitivity in both the original and validation cohorts. V-gene and J-gene trimming of TCR beta chains was associated with a missense DCLRE1C variant in a later genetic analysis, and the association was replicated in an independent cohort. A few of the identified cytomegalovirus-associated TCR beta chains were confirmed in vitro to be specific for cytomegalovirus antigens. In a later analysis, TCR association rates were found to vary across HLA loci, with the most associated TCRs seen for DRB1 alleles and the fewest for HLA-C alleles. Linkage disequilibrium might explain the correlated functional status among segregating V segments, but an unknown experimental factor could not be excluded. Because counts were too low, 15 or so rarely observed V segments, including chromosome 9 orphons, were excluded from the earlier analysis of 587 of the donors. In a later analysis, most CMV-associated TCR beta chains were found to appear HLA-restricted, with HLA associations seemingly driven largely by CMV exposure. The presence/absence analyses assumed that sequencing depth was roughly uniform across donors, and that assumption may not be true. Strong co-occurrence of HLA alleles, especially DR and DQ, made assigning TCR associations to individual alleles difficult. Compared with the approximately 710-donor mean, donors in an Asian-associated ancestry cluster had fewer N-insertions in productive TCRs, according to a later genetic analysis. In the study, 150 to 200 TCR beta chains were listed as associated with cytomegalovirus. Only TCR beta chains were sequenced in this cohort, and the absence of alpha or paired-chain data limited detectable features. According to the authors, the approach could potentially be generalized to other disease states and immunological phenotypes. At a false discovery rate of 0.05, a later analysis linked around 17,000 TCR beta sequences to specific HLA alleles. The sequencing pipeline was judged likely to have produced a cluster of highly shared sequence variants as a technical artifact. A further reported finding was that TCR beta sequences accurately predicted the HLA-A and HLA-B alleles for most subjects in the first cohort. Some IMGT-functional V segments, including TRBV6-2 and TRBV6-3, could not be told apart with the 87-base-pair reads, so those segments were excluded.

In the case of this clone: The antigen it binds to is not known. Per-nucleotide qualities are absent, and no much larger clonotype sits a single base away.

The CDR3, cysteine through phenylalanine, is 9 amino acids long. The only DNA kept is the CDR3, 27 bases in frame from the first base. V gives up 7 bases and J gives up 5 bases, and the segment between their germline ends measures 3 bases. As encoded in the germline V gene, CDR1 is SGHTA while CDR2 is FQGNSA. The receptor was isolated from a woman aged 30 to 39 in good health and CMV-seronegative. Sequencing was done on a sample of PBMCs. The chain was built from TRBV7-2 and TRBJ2-7; no confident D gene assignment can be made. The DNA reads as follows: TGTGCCAGCATCGACGAGCAGTACTTC. Translated, it reads CASIDEQYF.